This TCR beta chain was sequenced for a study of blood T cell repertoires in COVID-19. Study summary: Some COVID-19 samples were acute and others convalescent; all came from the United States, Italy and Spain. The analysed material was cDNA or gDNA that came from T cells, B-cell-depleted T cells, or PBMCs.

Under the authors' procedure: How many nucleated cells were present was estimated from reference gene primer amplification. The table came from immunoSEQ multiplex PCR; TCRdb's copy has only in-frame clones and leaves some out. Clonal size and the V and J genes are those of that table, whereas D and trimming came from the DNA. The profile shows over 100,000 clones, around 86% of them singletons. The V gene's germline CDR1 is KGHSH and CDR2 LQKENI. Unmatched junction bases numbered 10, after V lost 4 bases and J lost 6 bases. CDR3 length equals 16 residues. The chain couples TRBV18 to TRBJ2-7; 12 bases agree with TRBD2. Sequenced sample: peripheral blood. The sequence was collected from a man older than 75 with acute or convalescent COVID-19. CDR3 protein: CASSRKGLAGESEQYF. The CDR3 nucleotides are TGTGCCAGCTCACGGAAGGGACTAGCGGGTGAAAGCGAGCAGTACTTC.